This section outlines one T cell receptor beta chain sequence together with its context. This CDR3 is built from 14 residues. Unmatched junction bases numbered 7, after V lost 3 bases and J lost 7 bases. The germline V gene has CDR1 SGHAT and CDR2 FQNNGV. This specimen comes from a study of blood T cell repertoires in COVID-19. Study in general: Samples representing acute and convalescent COVID-19 were sourced from the United States, Italy and Spain. In each case, the material was cDNA or gDNA derived from T cells, B-cell-depleted T cells, or PBMCs.

Original handling: It was from reference gene primer amplification that nucleated cell counts were estimated. Profiled with immunoSEQ multiplex PCR; TCRdb holds only in-frame clones, not every one. V and J calls and clone size are copied from that table; D and trimming were computed from the DNA. The sample lists about 120,000 clones; approximately 91% were seen once. Sequencing was carried out using peripheral blood. The sequence derives from a woman at least 80 years old with acute or convalescent COVID-19. The V and J genes are TRBV11-2 and TRBJ2-7, with 9 positions matching TRBD2. CDR3 DNA sequence: TGTGCCAGCAGCTTCGCTAGCGGGATAGGTGAGCAGTACTTC. Translated: CASSFASGIGEQYF.